This TCR beta chain was documented in a study of blood T cells in healthy people across ages. J gave up 2 bases and V 4 bases, and 13 bases lay outside the gene matches. Germline CDR1 DFQATT, CDR2 SNEGSKA (reference sequence). This CDR3 comprises 16 residues. A J-beta primer mix and a sample-barcoded 5' primer were used in a second PCR of about 7 to 12 cycles. Unique molecular identifiers of 12 random nucleotides labeled each cDNA. TCRdb analysed the 5' RACE reads with MiXCR anew, one entry per CDR3 protein. The data show 450,000 to 600,000 distinct CDR3 sequences, about 27% seen once. This same sample was also taken into another study, of T cells of mothers and their children. That source adds: Donors comprised a few healthy Caucasian mothers plus their six children.

This chain links TRBV20-1 with TRBJ2-7, with 8 positions matching TRBD1. The receptor comes from a boy aged 2-15 years in good health. The specimen sequenced was blood. CDR3 in amino acids: CSAIPLRQGLTYEQYF. The CDR3, as DNA: TGCAGTGCTATCCCCTTACGACAGGGGTTAACCTACGAGCAGTACTTC.